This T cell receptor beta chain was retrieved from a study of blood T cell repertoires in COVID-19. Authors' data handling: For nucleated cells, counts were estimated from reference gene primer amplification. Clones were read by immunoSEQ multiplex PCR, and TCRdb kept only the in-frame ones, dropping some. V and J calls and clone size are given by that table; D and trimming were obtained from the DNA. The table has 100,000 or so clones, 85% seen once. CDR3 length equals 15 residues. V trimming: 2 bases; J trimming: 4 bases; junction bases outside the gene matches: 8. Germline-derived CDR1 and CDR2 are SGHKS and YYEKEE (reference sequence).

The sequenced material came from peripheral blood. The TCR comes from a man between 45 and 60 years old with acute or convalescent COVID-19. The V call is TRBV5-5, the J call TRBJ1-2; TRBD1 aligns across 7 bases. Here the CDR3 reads CASSFRGLDIYGYTF. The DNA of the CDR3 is TGTGCCAGCAGCTTTAGGGGGCTAGATATCTATGGCTACACCTTC.